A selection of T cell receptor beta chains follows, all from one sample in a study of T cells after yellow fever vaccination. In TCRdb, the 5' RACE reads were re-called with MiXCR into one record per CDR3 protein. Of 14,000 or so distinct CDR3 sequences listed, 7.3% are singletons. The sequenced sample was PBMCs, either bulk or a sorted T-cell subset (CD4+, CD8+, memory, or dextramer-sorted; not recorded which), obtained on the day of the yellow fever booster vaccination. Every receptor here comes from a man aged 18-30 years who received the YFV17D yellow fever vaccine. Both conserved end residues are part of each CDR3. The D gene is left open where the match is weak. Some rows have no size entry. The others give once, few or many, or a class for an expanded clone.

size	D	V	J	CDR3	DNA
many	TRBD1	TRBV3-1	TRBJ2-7	CASSRTGTDYEQYF	TGTGCCAGCAGCCGAACCGGGACAGACTACGAGCAGTACTTC
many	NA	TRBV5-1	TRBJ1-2	CASSDSTGRYGYTF	TGCGCCAGCAGCGATTCGACAGGACGCTATGGCTACACCTTC
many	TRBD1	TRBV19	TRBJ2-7	CASSIIPGTGDYEQYF	TGTGCCAGTAGTATAATACCCGGGACAGGGGACTACGAGCAGTACTTC
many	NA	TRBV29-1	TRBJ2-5	CSVAGTKADETQYF	TGCAGCGTGGCCGGGACAAAAGCGGACGAGACCCAGTACTTC
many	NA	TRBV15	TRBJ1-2	CATSRDRGYGYTF	TGTGCCACCAGCAGAGACAGGGGTTATGGCTACACCTTC
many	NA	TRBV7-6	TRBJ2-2	CASSLARGPFTGELFF	TGTGCCAGCAGCTTGGCCAGGGGTCCGTTCACCGGGGAGCTGTTTTTT
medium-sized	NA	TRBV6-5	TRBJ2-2	CASSSLRRNTGELFF	TGTGCCAGCAGTAGTCTTCGCAGGAACACCGGGGAGCTGTTTTTT
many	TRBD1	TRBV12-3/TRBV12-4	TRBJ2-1	CASTSGTGGVNEQFF	TGTGCCAGCACCTCCGGGACAGGGGGCGTGAATGAGCAGTTCTTC
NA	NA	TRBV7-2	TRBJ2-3	CASSVLGVGVSDTQYF	TGTGCCAGCAGCGTACTGGGGGTGGGGGTGTCAGATACGCAGTATTTT
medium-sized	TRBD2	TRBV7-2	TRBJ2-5	CASSPPRGGQTQYF	TGTGCCAGCAGCCCCCCCCGGGGGGGCCAGACCCAGTACTTC
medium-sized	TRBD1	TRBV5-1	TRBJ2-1	CASSQRTGDHNEQFF	TGCGCCAGCAGCCAGAGGACAGGGGACCACAATGAGCAGTTCTTC
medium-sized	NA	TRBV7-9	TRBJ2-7	CASSSGRSLEQYF	TGTGCCAGCAGCTCGGGACGGAGCCTTGAGCAGTACTTC
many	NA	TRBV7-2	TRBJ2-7	CASSAGLLSSYEQYF	TGTGCCAGCAGCGCGGGACTCCTGAGCTCCTACGAGCAGTACTTC
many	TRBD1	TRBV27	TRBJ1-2	CASSFSDREGYGYTF	TGTGCCAGCAGTTTCTCGGACAGGGAGGGGTATGGCTACACCTTC
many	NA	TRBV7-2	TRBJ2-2	CASSLVALGTELFF	TGTGCCAGCAGCTTAGTGGCGCTAGGAACGGAGCTGTTTTTT
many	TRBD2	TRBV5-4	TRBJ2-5	CASSMGLARRETQYF	TGTGCCAGCAGCATGGGACTAGCGAGAAGAGAGACCCAGTACTTC
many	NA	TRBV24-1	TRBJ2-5	CATSDSQDSKETQYF	TGTGCCACCAGTGATTCTCAGGACAGTAAGGAGACCCAGTACTTC
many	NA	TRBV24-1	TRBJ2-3	CATSDAAEDTQYF	TGTGCCACCAGTGATGCGGCCGAAGATACGCAGTATTTT
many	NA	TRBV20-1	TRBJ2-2	CSARAGGGQSGELFF	TGCAGTGCTAGAGCAGGGGGAGGGCAATCCGGGGAGCTGTTTTTT
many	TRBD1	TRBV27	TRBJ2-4	CASSRQGENIQYF	TGTGCCAGCAGTCGACAGGGGGAGAACATTCAGTACTTC
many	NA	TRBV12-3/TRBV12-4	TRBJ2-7	CASSDRYEQYF	TGTGCCAGCAGTGACAGGTACGAGCAGTACTTC
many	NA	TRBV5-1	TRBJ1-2	CASSLGKINYGYTF	TGCGCCAGCAGCCTGGGAAAGATTAACTATGGCTACACCTTC
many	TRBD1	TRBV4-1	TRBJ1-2	CASSQARQGADGYTF	TGCGCCAGCAGCCAAGCACGACAGGGGGCAGATGGCTACACCTTC
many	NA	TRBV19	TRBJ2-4	CASSSKTRAGIQYF	TGTGCCAGTAGTTCCAAGACTAGGGCGGGAATTCAGTACTTC
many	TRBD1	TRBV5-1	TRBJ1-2	CASSLGRRRVGQGAEYGYTF	TGCGCCAGCAGCTTGGGCCGGCGGCGCGTCGGACAGGGGGCGGAATATGGCTACACCTTC
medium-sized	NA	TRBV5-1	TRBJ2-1	CASSLVSGTDEQFF	TGCGCCAGCAGCTTGGTATCAGGGACCGATGAGCAGTTCTTC
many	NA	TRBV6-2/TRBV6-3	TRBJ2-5	CASSPGHTSETQYF	TGTGCCAGCAGCCCGGGACACACCTCAGAGACCCAGTACTTC
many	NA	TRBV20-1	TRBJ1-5	CSAIKNSGQPQHF	TGCAGTGCCATAAAAAATAGCGGTCAGCCCCAGCATTTT
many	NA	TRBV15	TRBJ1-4	CATSRDRAWDEKLFF	TGTGCCACCAGCAGAGACCGGGCCTGGGATGAAAAACTGTTTTTT
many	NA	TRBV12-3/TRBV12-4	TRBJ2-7	CASSLGGLRGSNEQYF	TGTGCCAGCAGTTTGGGGGGGCTGAGGGGGTCCAACGAGCAGTACTTC
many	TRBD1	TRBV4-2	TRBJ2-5	CASSQAPGQGERTQYF	TGTGCCAGCAGCCAAGCCCCGGGACAGGGGGAGAGGACCCAGTACTTC
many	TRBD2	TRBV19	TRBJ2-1	CASSISGGRGDEQFF	TGTGCCAGTAGTATTTCGGGGGGGCGAGGCGATGAGCAGTTCTTC
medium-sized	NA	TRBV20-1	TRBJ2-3	CSARVGGGSSTDTQYF	TGCAGTGCTAGAGTAGGTGGCGGTTCTAGCACAGATACGCAGTATTTT
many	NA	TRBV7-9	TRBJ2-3	CASSFWTGTDTQYF	TGTGCCAGCAGCTTTTGGACAGGCACAGATACGCAGTATTTT
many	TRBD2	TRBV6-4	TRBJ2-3	CASSPRGADTQYF	TGTGCCAGCAGTCCACGGGGGGCAGATACGCAGTATTTT
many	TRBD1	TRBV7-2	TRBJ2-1	CASSRDRGNNEQFF	TGTGCCAGCAGCCGGGACAGGGGGAACAATGAGCAGTTCTTC
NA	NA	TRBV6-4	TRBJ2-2	CASSDRGTGELFF	TGTGCCAGCAGTGACAGGGGCACCGGGGAGCTGTTTTTT
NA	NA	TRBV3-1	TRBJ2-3	CAGSQLTWEGQGLAGSTDTQYF	TGTGCCGGCAGCCAACTAACTTGGGAGGGACAGGGCTTAGCGGGGTCCACAGATACGCAGTATTTT
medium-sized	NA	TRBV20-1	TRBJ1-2	CSAIGPGGYTF	TGCAGTGCTATCGGTCCGGGAGGCTACACCTTC
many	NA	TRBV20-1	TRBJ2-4	CSASRWGAAKNIQYF	TGCAGTGCTAGTAGGTGGGGGGCTGCCAAAAACATTCAGTACTTC
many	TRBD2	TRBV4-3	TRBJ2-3	CASSQDTLAGGGDTQYF	TGCGCCAGCAGCCAAGATACCCTAGCGGGGGGTGGGGATACGCAGTATTTT
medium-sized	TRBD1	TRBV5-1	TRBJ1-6	CASSPGGSYNSPLHF	TGCGCCAGCAGCCCAGGGGGTTCCTATAATTCACCCCTCCACTTT
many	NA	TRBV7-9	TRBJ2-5	CASSLFVGQETQYF	TGTGCCAGCAGCTTATTCGTAGGGCAAGAGACCCAGTACTTC
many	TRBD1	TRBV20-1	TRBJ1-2	CSARDPLTGEKGYTF	TGCAGTGCTAGAGATCCCTTGACAGGGGAGAAGGGCTACACCTTC
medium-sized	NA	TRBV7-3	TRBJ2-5	CASSVGVAGGETQYF	TGTGCCAGCAGCGTAGGGGTGGCGGGCGGGGAGACCCAGTACTTC
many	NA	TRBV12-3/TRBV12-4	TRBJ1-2	CASSLEGLRGDGYTF	TGTGCCAGCAGTTTAGAGGGGCTGAGGGGCGATGGCTACACCTTC
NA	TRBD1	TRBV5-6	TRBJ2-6	CASSPTGGNSGANVLTF	TGTGCCAGCAGCCCAACAGGGGGGAACTCTGGGGCCAACGTCCTGACTTTC
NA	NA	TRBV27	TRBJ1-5	CASVGASNQPQHF	TGTGCCAGCGTCGGGGCCAGCAATCAGCCCCAGCATTTT
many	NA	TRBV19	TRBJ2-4	CASSTHRVDIQYF	TGTGCCAGTAGTACCCACAGGGTCGACATTCAGTACTTC
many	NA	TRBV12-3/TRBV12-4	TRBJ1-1	CASSLWNTEAFF	TGTGCCAGCAGTTTATGGAACACTGAAGCTTTCTTT
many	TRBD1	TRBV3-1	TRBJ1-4	CASSQAGTATNEKLFF	TGTGCCAGCAGCCAAGCCGGGACAGCAACTAATGAAAAACTGTTTTTT